A single sample gave rise to the 21 T cell receptor beta chains below, sequenced in a study of human T cells and chemical hapten exposure. As for time point: pre-sensitization, week 0. As for treatment: therapeutic diphenylcyclopropenone sensitization with weekly scalp DPC. In TCRdb, the RACE reads were re-called with MiXCR into one record per CDR3 protein. The sample includes approximately 370,000 distinct CDR3 sequences, over 5% of them seen just once. Here the sequenced sample was whole blood, taken in connection with sensitization to the hapten diphenylcyclopropenone (DPC). The receptors shown here come from a woman in her late teens or twenties with alopecia areata. Some clones in this sample may be carry-over from other donors' samples.

This chain links TRBV29-1 with TRBJ2-3; no reliable D call. V dropped 2 bases and J dropped 2 bases, with 8 bases sitting between them. The CDR3 runs 13 residues. CDR1 is SQVTM, CDR2 ANQGSEA, per germline. For the CDR3, the DNA is TGCAGCGTTGAAAATCCCTTCACAGATACGCAGTATTTT. Protein sequence: CSVENPFTDTQYF.

The chain joins TRBV27 to TRBJ2-3; 13 bases line up with TRBD2. Germline V CDR1 and CDR2: MNHEY, SMNVEV (reference sequence). The CDR3 runs to 17 residues. V dropped 5 bases and J dropped 2; count of bases not matched to a gene: 7. DNA of the CDR3: TGTGCCAGCAGTCCACTAGCGGGGGGGCCCAACACAGATACGCAGTATTTT. As protein: CASSPLAGGPNTDTQYF.

The chain combines TRBV3-1 with TRBJ2-3; 7 nucleotides match TRBD2. This CDR3 is built from 16 residues. Germline CDR1 LGHDT, CDR2 YNNKEL (reference sequence). After removal of 4 bases from V and 2 bases from J, the junction contained 9 bases not matched to a gene. The CDR3 nucleotides read TGTGCCAGCAGCCTTCTCAGCGGGGTGGTCACAGATACGCAGTATTTT. Amino acids: CASSLLSGVVTDTQYF.

The rearrangement joins TRBV12-5 to TRBJ1-6; 9 nucleotides agree with TRBD1. J was trimmed by 8 bases and V by 5 bases; bases with no gene match: 4. Germline-derived CDR1 and CDR2 are LGHNT and FRNRAP. This CDR3 comprises 14 residues. The CDR3 DNA sequence: TGTGCTAGTGGTCGGGACAGGGTAGATTCACCCCTCCACTTT. Residues: CASGRDRVDSPLHF.

This clonotype came up many times. The chain couples TRBV29-1 to TRBJ1-2, with 7 bases lining up with TRBD1. The V gene's germline CDR1 is SQVTM and CDR2 ANQGSEA. This CDR3 is 15 amino acids long. The J segment lost 5 bases and the V segment lost 2 bases, leaving 11 bases of the junction unmatched. The CDR3 DNA sequence: TGCAGCGTTGAAAAGAGACAGGGACCTTATTATGGCTACACCTTC. Protein product: CSVEKRQGPYYGYTF.

This clonotype was observed a few times. The V and J genes are TRBV7-8 and TRBJ2-7, with D unresolved. This CDR3 comprises 14 residues. V was clipped by 5 bases and J by 0 bases, with 11 bases between them. Per the germline V gene, CDR1 is SGHVS and CDR2 is FQNEAQ. CDR3 amino acids: CASSGRRYSYEQYF. The CDR3 bases are TGTGCCAGCAGCGGCCGCAGGTACTCCTACGAGCAGTACTTC.

V usage is TRBV29-1 and J usage is TRBJ2-2; 7 positions agree with TRBD1. The CDR3 totals 14 residues. The germline V gene has CDR1 SQVTM and CDR2 ANQGSEA. Trimming cost V 3 bases and J 1 base; bases outside gene matches: 2. Here the CDR3 reads CSVERQGNTGELFF. The CDR3 DNA follows: TGCAGCGTTGAGAGACAGGGGAACACCGGGGAGCTGTTTTTT.

This clonotype was counted at least ten times. The chain employs TRBV20-1 and TRBJ1-2; TRBD1 aligns across 8 bases. This CDR3 region has 17 residues. CDR1 and CDR2 (germline): DFQATT, SNEGSKA (reference sequence). Germline trimming cut 0 bases from V and 1 base from J; bases unmatched to any gene: 10. CDR3 in amino acids: CSARDIGGQGSNYGYTF. CDR3 coding DNA: TGCAGTGCTAGAGATATAGGAGGACAGGGAAGTAACTATGGCTACACCTTC.

This clonotype was recorded a few times. The chain employs TRBV6-1 and TRBJ2-1; a possible D gene is TRBD1 (5 bases). V lost 2 bases and J 0 bases, leaving 11 bases between the germline ends. Per the germline V gene, CDR1 is MNHNS and CDR2 is SASEGT. This CDR3 has 16 residues. The CDR3 reads CASSEFRVSSYNEQFF. CDR3 DNA sequence: TGTGCCAGCAGTGAATTCAGGGTTTCCTCCTACAATGAGCAGTTCTTC.

The gene calls are TRBV4-3 and TRBJ2-7; D remains ambiguous. The germline V and J ends were trimmed by 1 base and 0 bases, with 10 bases remaining between them. CDR1 is LGHNA, CDR2 YSLEER, per germline. The CDR3 length is 15 residues. CDR3 coding DNA: TGCGCCAGCAGCCAAGTTTACCAGTCCTCCTACGAGCAGTACTTC. This translates into CASSQVYQSSYEQYF.

In this sample, this clonotype turned up a few times. This chain links TRBV10-3 with TRBJ2-7; 7 bases match TRBD1. CDR3 length: 17 amino acids. Per the germline V gene, CDR1 is ENHRY and CDR2 is SYGVKD. V trimming: 0 bases; J trimming: 3 bases; junction bases outside the gene matches: 11. CDR3 loop: CAISESGVRTGLYEQYF. The CDR3, as DNA: TGTGCCATCAGTGAGTCGGGTGTTCGGACAGGCCTCTACGAGCAGTACTTC.

This clonotype was seen a few times. The CDR3 here is CASSFRAEETQYF. CDR3 DNA: TGCGCCAGCAGCTTCAGGGCCGAAGAGACCCAGTACTTC. The rearrangement joins TRBV5-1 to TRBJ2-5, with D perhaps TRBD1 (5 bases). This CDR3 is 13 amino acids long. The germline V and J ends were trimmed by 2 bases and 3 bases, with 8 bases remaining between them. CDR1 and CDR2 from the germline V gene are SGHRS and YFSETQ.

This clonotype was recorded a few times. As DNA, the CDR3 is TGTGCCATTCCGGGCCAAAAAGGGGTCGAGCAGTACTTC. It specifies CAIPGQKGVEQYF. The chain couples TRBV7-6 to TRBJ2-7, with D possibly TRBD1 on 5 matching bases. Germline CDR1 reads SGHVS; CDR2 reads FNYEAQ. CDR3 length: 13 residues. V lost 10 bases, J lost 6 bases, and 19 bases lay in between.

The chain uses TRBV10-3 and TRBJ2-5; maybe TRBD2 (5 bases). The CDR3 consists of 14 residues. CDR1 and CDR2 (germline): ENHRY, SYGVKD. V was clipped by 11 bases and J by 2 bases, with 18 bases between them. The CDR3 loop is CASSVGSGQETQYF. DNA of the CDR3: TGTGCCTCATCGGTAGGCAGCGGTCAAGAGACCCAGTACTTC.

This clonotype was observed many times. The chain links TRBV12-3 or TRBV12-4 to TRBJ2-3; D is undetermined. The length of the CDR3 is 12 residues. V was pared by 7 bases and J by 0 bases, with 5 bases between. CDR3 sequence reads: CASTRSTDTQYF. In DNA, the CDR3 is TGTGCCAGCACCAGAAGCACAGATACGCAGTATTTT.

Only one count was recorded for this clonotype. V and J are TRBV29-1 and TRBJ2-3, with 10 positions matching TRBD1. Germline values: CDR1 SQVTM, CDR2 ANQGSEA. This CDR3 has 15 residues. The trim removed 2 bases at V and 3 bases at J, leaving 5 bases unmatched. CDR3 sequence: CSVERLGQGTDTQYF. Here the CDR3 DNA reads TGCAGCGTTGAACGTTTGGGACAGGGGACAGATACGCAGTATTTT.

This clonotype was counted between two and nine times. The CDR3 DNA reads TGCAGTGCCCCCATCCCGCAGGCTGGGGGGACTGAAGCTTTCTTT. Translation: CSAPIPQAGGTEAFF. This chain joins TRBV20-1 and TRBJ1-1, with TRBD1 as a possible D gene (5 bases). V lost 6 bases, J lost 5 bases, and 22 bases lay in between. Germline V CDR1 and CDR2: DFQATT, SNEGSKA (reference sequence). The CDR3 covers 15 residues.

This chain joins TRBV5-1 and TRBJ2-1; 14 positions match TRBD2. V shed 4 bases and J 13 bases; nucleotides not matched to a gene: 7. Germline-derived CDR1 and CDR2 are SGHRS and YFSETQ. This CDR3 is built from 14 residues. The CDR3 nucleotides are TGCGCCAGCAGCATAGGACTAGCGGGGGGTCATCAGTTCTTC. Translating it yields CASSIGLAGGHQFF.

V gene TRBV28 combines with J gene TRBJ1-2; tentative D call: TRBD1 (6 bases). The CDR3 runs to 15 residues. Per germline, CDR1 MDHEN and CDR2 SYDVKM. V gave up 2 bases and J gave up 4 bases, with 14 bases separating them. CDR3: CASSLNRDFGYGYTF. Here the CDR3 DNA reads TGTGCCAGCAGTTTAAACAGGGATTTTGGCTATGGCTACACCTTC.

Many counts were recorded for this clonotype. The V gene is TRBV5-1, the J gene TRBJ2-5; D ambiguous. This CDR3 has 14 residues. Germline V lookup: CDR1 SGHRS, CDR2 YFSETQ. The V end was cut by 0 bases, the J end by 0 bases, with 6 bases between. This CDR3 reads CASSLGTDQETQYF. The CDR3 DNA reads TGCGCCAGCAGCTTGGGGACGGACCAAGAGACCCAGTACTTC.

The table lists this clonotype with many counts. This chain links TRBV3-1 with TRBJ1-3; D ambiguous. CDR3 size: 11 residues. Germline CDR1 reads LGHDT; CDR2 reads YNNKEL (reference sequence). Trimming took off 10 bases at V and 6 bases at J, with 10 bases between the two ends. CDR3 bases: TGTGCCACCAGTAATGCAAACACCATATATTTT. Translating it yields CATSNANTIYF.